These 23 T cell receptor beta chains were sequenced from one sample in a study of blood T cell repertoires in COVID-19. Measured with immunoSEQ multiplex PCR; TCRdb has only the in-frame clones, and not every one. The data show more than 110,000 clones, more than 85% seen once. The sample taken for sequencing was peripheral blood. These receptors came from a human donor in a cohort sampled during active COVID-19.

This clone was detected only once. The chain couples TRBV13 to TRBJ2-5; D is perhaps TRBD2 (6 bases). The CDR3 runs 16 residues. Looked up from germline, CDR1 is PRHDT and CDR2 is FYEKMQ (reference sequence). With 5 bases removed from V and 2 bases from J, the gap between germline ends came to 18 bases. CDR3 region: CASSEYRRVRQETQYF. In DNA, the CDR3 is TGTGCCAGCAGCGAATACAGGAGGGTACGACAAGAGACCCAGTACTTC.

This sequence joins TRBV10-1 and TRBJ2-1, with 8 bases that match TRBD2. Germline values: CDR1 WNHNN, CDR2 SYGVQD (reference sequence). Unmatched junction bases numbered 4, after V lost 7 bases and J lost 2 bases. CDR3 size: 14 residues. The CDR3 loop is CASKRAGAYNEQFF. DNA for the CDR3: TGCGCCAGCAAACGAGCGGGAGCCTACAATGAGCAGTTCTTC.

The J gene is TRBJ1-3, the V gene TRBV2, with a weak D call TRBD1 (5 bases). The CDR3 is 14 amino acids. V lost 6 bases to trimming and J lost 0 bases, with 9 bases between them. Germline V gene sequence: CDR1 SNHLY, CDR2 FYNNEI. CDR3 region: CASSVRDSGNTIYF. Written as DNA, the CDR3 is TGTGCCAGCAGCGTCAGGGACTCTGGAAACACCATATATTTT.

The rearrangement joins TRBV27 to TRBJ2-5; TRBD2 is a possible D gene (7 bases). CDR3 length equals 16 residues. The germline V and J ends were trimmed by 8 bases and 3 bases, with 22 bases remaining between them. Germline CDR1 and CDR2: MNHEY and SMNVEV (reference sequence). The CDR3 coding sequence is TGTGCCAGCGTCCCAAACCGGGGGGCTTCGGAAGAGACCCAGTACTTC. It is translated as CASVPNRGASEETQYF.

The chain has TRBV18 and TRBJ2-3; TRBD2 matches 8 bases. CDR3 length equals 12 residues. Looked up from germline, CDR1 is KGHSH and CDR2 is LQKENI. Trimming at V came to 8 bases and at J to 4 bases, leaving 2 bases not matched to a gene. In DNA, the CDR3 is TGTGCCAGCGGGCGGGAGGCAGATACGCAGTATTTT. Amino acid sequence: CASGREADTQYF.

The chain employs TRBV5-1 and TRBJ2-2, with 10 bases matching TRBD2. The trim removed 0 bases at V and 2 bases at J, leaving 4 bases unmatched. CDR1 SGHRS and CDR2 YFSETQ come from the germline V gene. The CDR3 loop spans 17 amino acids. CDR3 sequence reads: CASSLVAGGLNTGELFF. The CDR3, as DNA: TGCGCCAGCAGCTTGGTAGCGGGGGGCCTAAACACCGGGGAGCTGTTTTTT.

V and J are TRBV6-5 and TRBJ1-5, with D possibly TRBD1 on 6 matching bases. The CDR3 is 13 amino acids. Germline V gene lookup returns CDR1 MNHEY and CDR2 SVGAGI. V gave up 6 bases and J gave up 3 bases, with 9 bases separating them. The CDR3 reads CASSRQDNQPQHF. CDR3 nucleotides: TGTGCCAGCAGCAGACAGGACAATCAGCCCCAGCATTTT.

The J gene is TRBJ1-5, the V gene TRBV6-4, with TRBD1 matching 12 bases. Germline V CDR1 and CDR2: MRHNA, SNTAGT. The CDR3 has 17 residues. With 4 bases clipped from V and 5 bases from J, the junction kept 9 bases outside the gene matches. The CDR3 here is CASSATTGTGGDQPQHF. The CDR3 nucleotides read TGTGCCAGCAGTGCAACCACCGGGACAGGGGGCGATCAGCCCCAGCATTTT.

The rearrangement uses TRBV5-6 and TRBJ2-7; D is undetermined. Trimming stripped 0 bases from V and 4 bases from J, with 14 bases between. Germline V gene data show CDR1 as SGHDT and CDR2 as YYEEEE. This CDR3 region has 15 residues. The chain's CDR3 is CASSLAESVSYEQYF. The CDR3 nucleotides read TGTGCCAGCAGCTTGGCCGAAAGCGTCTCTTACGAGCAGTACTTC.

This chain connects TRBV7-6 to TRBJ2-6; the D gene is possibly TRBD2 (6 bases). The V end lost 4 bases, the J end lost 4 bases, and 20 bases lay between the germline ends. The CDR3 is 18 residues long. Per germline, CDR1 SGHVS and CDR2 FNYEAQ. CDR3 in DNA: TGTGCCAGCAGCTCCCGCCCAGCGGGTCAGTCCGGGGCCAACGTCCTGACTTTC. Residues: CASSSRPAGQSGANVLTF.

V usage is TRBV9 and J usage is TRBJ2-5, with D possibly matching TRBD2 (6 bases). V lost 4 bases and J 1 base, leaving 14 bases between the germline ends. The CDR3 is 15 amino acids. Germline V lookup: CDR1 SGDLS, CDR2 YYNGEE. CDR3 sequence: CASSPSPGVQETQYF. CDR3 DNA: TGTGCCAGCAGCCCCTCCCCGGGGGTCCAAGAGACCCAGTACTTC.

This clone occurred a few times. J is TRBJ1-3 and V is TRBV7-6; no firm D call. Per the germline V gene, CDR1 is SGHVS and CDR2 is FNYEAQ. Trimming left V 5 bases short and J 1 base short, with 9 bases between. The CDR3 sequence is 14 residues long. The CDR3 here is CASSPYASGNTIYF. The CDR3 DNA reads as TGTGCCAGCAGCCCATATGCGTCTGGAAACACCATATATTTT.

This chain joins TRBV6-5 and TRBJ1-5; D possibly corresponds to TRBD1 (5 bases). The CDR3 sequence is 14 residues long. V was trimmed by 6 bases and J by 2 bases, leaving 11 bases between them. CDR1 and CDR2 from the germline V gene are MNHEY and SVGAGI. The CDR3 protein is CASSREGRNQPQHF. The CDR3 DNA sequence: TGTGCCAGCAGCAGGGAGGGACGCAATCAGCCCCAGCATTTT.

This rearrangement joins TRBV6-1 to TRBJ1-2; 12 positions agree with TRBD1. The length of the CDR3 is 16 residues. V lost 2 bases and J lost 5; bases outside the gene matches: 6. Germline V gives CDR1 MNHNS, CDR2 SASEGT. This CDR3 is CASSERDRGPGYGYTF. CDR3 DNA: TGTGCCAGCAGTGAAAGGGACAGGGGGCCTGGATATGGCTACACCTTC.

This clone was counted only a few times. V usage is TRBV28 and J usage is TRBJ2-3; TRBD1 agrees at 10 bases. From germline, CDR1 is MDHEN and CDR2 SYDVKM. J gave up 3 bases and V 3 bases, and 6 bases lay outside the gene matches. The CDR3 length is 16 residues. The CDR3 DNA reads as TGTGCCAGCAGTTTTCGACAGGGGGCGAGGACAGATACGCAGTATTTT. Translated: CASSFRQGARTDTQYF.

The chain uses TRBV5-1 and TRBJ1-4; D possibly corresponds to TRBD1 (6 bases). Germline V lookup: CDR1 SGHRS, CDR2 YFSETQ. The V and J ends lost 5 bases and 2 bases respectively, with 16 bases between them. The CDR3 contains 16 residues. The CDR3 region has the DNA TGCGCCAGCAGACAGACAGGACTTTCGACTAATGAAAAACTGTTTTTT. Its protein is CASRQTGLSTNEKLFF.

The gene calls are TRBV5-5 and TRBJ2-1; 7 positions match TRBD2. V shed 2 bases and J 8 bases; nucleotides not matched to a gene: 7. The CDR3 loop spans 14 amino acids. Germline V CDR1 and CDR2: SGHKS, YYEKEE (reference sequence). CDR3 DNA sequence: TGTGCCAGCAGCTTAGCGGGATGGGGGTATGAGCAGTTCTTC. As protein: CASSLAGWGYEQFF.

V usage is TRBV28 and J usage is TRBJ2-7; TRBD1 matches at 7 bases. The CDR3 totals 14 residues. Germline assignment: CDR1 MDHEN and CDR2 SYDVKM. After removal of 3 bases from V and 2 bases from J, the junction contained 4 bases not matched to a gene. The CDR3 sequence: CASSFHRGAYEQYF. The CDR3 coding sequence is TGTGCCAGCAGTTTTCACAGGGGTGCCTACGAGCAGTACTTC.

V and J are TRBV5-5 and TRBJ2-6; no firm D call. This CDR3 is 17 amino acids long. Germline CDR1 and CDR2: SGHKS and YYEKEE (reference sequence). V lost 4 bases and J lost 2, with 16 bases in between. CDR3 DNA: TGTGCCAGCAGCCGCAATCAAGAGGCAGCTGGGGCCAACGTCCTGACTTTC. It is translated as CASSRNQEAAGANVLTF.

Only one count was recorded for this clone. J is TRBJ1-1 and V is TRBV28; 7 positions match TRBD1. The CDR3 runs to 13 residues. Per germline, CDR1 MDHEN and CDR2 SYDVKM. J was trimmed by 4 bases and V by 5 bases; bases with no gene match: 4. The CDR3: CASSLDRFTEAFF. In DNA form, the CDR3 reads TGTGCCAGCAGTCTGGACAGGTTCACTGAAGCTTTCTTT. Full variable domain (outside the CDR3, taken from reference TRBV28 and TRBJ1-1): DVKVTQSSRYLVKRTGEKVFLECVQDMDHENMFWYRQDPGLGLRLIYFSYDVKMKEKGDIPEGYSVSREKKERFSLILESASTNQTSMYLCASSLDRFTEAFFGQGTRLTVV.

This rearrangement joins TRBV27 to TRBJ1-2, with 10 bases fitting TRBD1. The CDR3 contains 17 residues. Per the germline V gene, CDR1 is MNHEY and CDR2 is SMNVEV (reference sequence). V lost 6 bases to trimming and J lost 1 base; unmatched junction nucleotides: 11. CDR3 region: CASSLTGQGLGNYGYTF. The CDR3 DNA reads TGTGCCAGCAGCCTTACGGGACAGGGGCTAGGTAACTATGGCTACACCTTC.

The chain carries TRBV5-3 and TRBJ1-2, with 7 bases that match TRBD1. TRBV5-3 carries the ORF label, with uncertain function. This CDR3 has 13 amino acids. The ends lost 5 bases at V and 6 bases at J; junction bases unmatched: 7. CDR3 DNA: TGTGCCAGAAGGGATAATACAGGGGATGGCTACACCTTC. It is translated as CARRDNTGDGYTF.

The chain uses TRBV27 and TRBJ2-1; perhaps TRBD2 as D (7 bases). V was trimmed by 5 bases and J by 4 bases, leaving 21 bases between them. In germline, CDR1 is MNHEY, CDR2 SMNVEV (reference sequence). This CDR3 has 17 amino acids. The DNA for the CDR3 is TGTGCCAGCAGTACCCCCCGGCGAGGGGGGGCTTACAATGAGCAGTTCTTC. It codes for CASSTPRRGGAYNEQFF.